Listed below are T cell receptor beta chains from one sample, sequenced in a study of blood T cell repertoires in COVID-19. Only in-frame clones appear in the TCRdb table, and some are missing; sequencing was by immunoSEQ multiplex PCR. The sample yields some 46,000 clones, over 75% seen once. Sequencing was done on a sample of peripheral blood. The receptors originated from a woman aged 55-70 years with acute or convalescent COVID-19. Both conserved end residues are part of each CDR3. D genes are given only for firm matches. Where a row states a size, it is once, few, many or the class of an expanded clone; other rows omit it.

D gene	clone size	V gene	J gene	CDR3 DNA	CDR3 protein
-	-	TRBV11-2	TRBJ2-3	TGTGCCAGCAGCACCGTACAGGGTTTCACAGATACGCAGTATTTT	CASSTVQGFTDTQYF
-	-	TRBV4-3	TRBJ1-1	TGCGCCAGCAGCGTATTAGTAGGCCGGGGTTCGGGCACTGAAGCTTTCTTT	CASSVLVGRGSGTEAFF
TRBD1	-	TRBV5-1	TRBJ2-2	TGCGCCAGCAGCCCCCGGGACAGGGAATACACCGGGGAGCTGTTTTTT	CASSPRDREYTGELFF
TRBD2	-	TRBV15	TRBJ2-7	TGTGCCACCAGCAGAGATCCACTAGCGGGGAGGGAGCAGTACTTC	CATSRDPLAGREQYF
TRBD1	once	TRBV7-6	TRBJ2-7	TGTGCCAGCAGCCCGGGAGGAGAGGGACAGGGCTACGAGCAGTACTTC	CASSPGGEGQGYEQYF
-	few	TRBV6-6	TRBJ2-5	TGTGCCACGAGGCTGGCGGGGTTCGGGGAGACCCAGTACTTC	CATRLAGFGETQYF
-	once	TRBV5-5	TRBJ2-1	TGTGCCAGCAGCTTTGACGGGTACAATGAGCAGTTCTTC	CASSFDGYNEQFF
-	-	TRBV7-9	TRBJ2-2	TGTGCCAGCAGCTTAATTGAGCAGGGTCCCGGGGAGCTGTTTTTT	CASSLIEQGPGELFF
TRBD2	-	TRBV6-6	TRBJ2-2	TGTGCCAGCAGTCTCCGGGGACTAGCGGGGGGGCCCACCGGGGAGCTGTTTTTT	CASSLRGLAGGPTGELFF
-	-	TRBV27	TRBJ2-7	TGTGCCAGCAGTTTAGACGTTGGGGGCAGCTCCTACGAGCAGTACTTC	CASSLDVGGSSYEQYF
-	-	TRBV19	TRBJ1-2	TGTGCCAGTAGTGGAGAGGAGTATGGCTACACCTTC	CASSGEEYGYTF
-	-	TRBV2	TRBJ2-7	TGTGCCAGCAGGGGACTGGCCTACGAGCAGTACTTC	CASRGLAYEQYF
TRBD2	-	TRBV5-8	TRBJ2-1	TGTGCCAGCAGCTTGGCCCCTTCGACTAGCCCGGCTTTCTCCTACAATGAGCAGTTCTTC	CASSLAPSTSPAFSYNEQFF
-	few	TRBV3-1/TRBV3-2	TRBJ1-3	TGTGCCAGCAGCCGATGGGTCCGCGGGTCTGGAAACACCATATATTTT	CASSRWVRGSGNTIYF
TRBD2	-	TRBV18	TRBJ2-7	TGTGCCAGCTCATCGGGAGGAGATGAGCAGTACTTC	CASSSGGDEQYF
TRBD1	-	TRBV5-6	TRBJ2-3	TGTGCCAGCAGCTCGGGACAGGGTCATCCAGATACGCAGTATTTT	CASSSGQGHPDTQYF
-	once	TRBV27	TRBJ1-1	TGTGCCAGCCAAACAGGATCTCTGAACACTGAAGCTTTCTTT	CASQTGSLNTEAFF
-	-	TRBV11-2	TRBJ2-3	TGTGCCAGCAGCTTAGGGGGACTAGATACGCAGTATTTT	CASSLGGLDTQYF
-	-	TRBV11-2	TRBJ1-1	TGTGCCAGCAGCTTAGGCAGGGGTACTGAAGCTTTCTTT	CASSLGRGTEAFF
-	-	TRBV7-2	TRBJ1-2	TGTGCCAGCAGCTTAGTTGTCGCCAGGGATAACTATGGCTACACCTTC	CASSLVVARDNYGYTF
-	few	TRBV3-1/TRBV3-2	TRBJ2-6	TGTGCCAGCAGCCTTCCGACGGGCTCTGGGGCCAACGTCCTGACTTTC	CASSLPTGSGANVLTF
-	-	TRBV7-9	TRBJ1-1	TGTGCCAGCAGCTCAGGAGGCACTGAAGCTTTCTTT	CASSSGGTEAFF
-	-	TRBV6-1	TRBJ1-6	TGTGCCAGCAGTGAACGCGACACTCTCAATTCACCCCTCCACTTT	CASSERDTLNSPLHF
-	-	TRBV19	TRBJ2-2	TGTGCCAGTAGCCTAGAATTGAACACCGGGGAGCTGTTTTTT	CASSLELNTGELFF
-	few	TRBV19	TRBJ2-3	TGTGCCAGTAATTCGGAGGCCGGCGATACGCAGTATTTT	CASNSEAGDTQYF
-	-	TRBV2	TRBJ1-2	TGTGCCAGCAGTGAAGCATGGGGCGCAGGCCATGGCTACACCTTC	CASSEAWGAGHGYTF
-	-	TRBV27	TRBJ2-1	TGTGCCAGCAGTCCCATTAGCAACAATGAGCAGTTCTTC	CASSPISNNEQFF
-	-	TRBV25-1	TRBJ2-1	TGTGCCAGCAGCGAACTGGTCAGGGGACAGTTCTTC	CASSELVRGQFF
TRBD2	-	TRBV9	TRBJ2-1	TGTGCCAGCAGCGTTACTAGCGGGGGGCCCGGGGGTTACAATGAGCAGTTCTTC	CASSVTSGGPGGYNEQFF
-	-	TRBV11-2	TRBJ1-2	TGTGCCAGCAGCCCTGGGGGCACAGGGCTAAGCTATGGCTACACCTTC	CASSPGGTGLSYGYTF
TRBD1	-	TRBV19	TRBJ1-2	TGTGCCAGTAGAACTACAGGGGGAGAAGACTATGGCTACACCTTC	CASRTTGGEDYGYTF
-	-	TRBV3-1/TRBV3-2	TRBJ2-7	TGTGCCAGCAGCCAAGATCCGGCGGGGGCCCCAACAGACGAGCAGTACTTC	CASSQDPAGAPTDEQYF
-	-	TRBV24-1	TRBJ2-2	TGTGCCACCAGTGACCGGGACTTTCGGGGAGGGGAGCTGTTTTTT	CATSDRDFRGGELFF
TRBD1	-	TRBV7-2	TRBJ1-2	TGTGCCAGCAGCTTAGCGGGACAGGACCTCTATGGCTACACCTTC	CASSLAGQDLYGYTF
-	-	TRBV18	TRBJ1-6	TGTGCCAGCTCTCCCGGACAGACTAATTCACCCCTCCACTTT	CASSPGQTNSPLHF